The sequence of this TCR beta chain was determined in a study of PD-L1 blockade in urothelial cancer. Study-wide background: About 90% of the 29 patients were men with bladder-origin urothelial cancer. The median T cell count in blood samples was 141,255.

Looked up from germline, CDR1 is MNHNY and CDR2 is SVGAGI (reference sequence). This CDR3 contains 14 residues. Trimming stripped 6 bases from V and 5 bases from J, with 16 bases between. Sequenced by immunoSEQ multiplex PCR; TCRdb stores in-frame clones only, minus some. The sample consists of tens of thousands of clones, roughly 86% of them appearing once. Locally advanced or metastatic urothelial carcinoma was present in patients. Between 1 and 8 samples, pretreatment and on-treatment, were given by each patient. The chain links TRBV6-6 to TRBJ2-5, with TRBD2 as a possible D gene (5 bases). The sequences come from PBMCs, collected around atezolizumab (anti-PD-L1) treatment. The sequence was obtained from a man in his 70s with urothelial cancer. As DNA, the CDR3 is TGTGCCAGCAGAACGACACTCCCGGGGGAGACCCAGTACTTC. Protein product: CASRTTLPGETQYF.